The 13 T cell receptor beta chains below were found in one sample sequenced in a study of PD-1 blockade in classical Hodgkin lymphoma. The table came from immunoSEQ multiplex PCR; TCRdb's copy has only in-frame clones and leaves some out. The data contain 41,000 or so clones, around 69% of them seen just once; the ten biggest clones take up approximately 2.5%. Time point meaning: cycle 4 day 1 (C4D1), after 6 weeks of nivolumab. Relapse was seen in all patients after autologous stem cell transplantation, and brentuximab vedotin exposure was variable. Here the sequenced sample was peripheral blood mononuclear cells (PBMCs), taken before the fourth cycle of nivolumab. Every receptor here comes from a human donor with classical Hodgkin lymphoma.

The chain combines TRBV5-6 with TRBJ2-7; TRBD1 aligns across 7 bases. The CDR3 is made up of 17 amino acids. The germline gives CDR1 SGHDT, CDR2 YYEEEE. Trimming cost V 3 bases and J 2 bases; bases outside gene matches: 14. The CDR3 DNA sequence: TGTGCCAGCAGCTCCACGCTGGGACAGCCGTTACCCTACGAGCAGTACTTC. Its protein is CASSSTLGQPLPYEQYF. Full variable domain (rest looked up from reference TRBV5-6 and TRBJ2-7): DAGVTQSPTHLIKTRGQQVTLRCSPKSGHDTVSWYQQALGQGPQFIFQYYEEEERQRGNFPDRFSGHQFPNYSSELNVNALLLGDSALYLCASSSTLGQPLPYEQYFGPGTRLTVT.

This chain uses TRBV6-6 with TRBJ2-7; D not certain. CDR3 length: 11 amino acids. CDR1 and CDR2 from the germline V gene are MNHNY and SVGAGI (reference sequence). The V end lost 2 bases, the J end lost 7 bases, and 6 bases lay between the germline ends. The CDR3 sequence is CASSYGGEQYF. In nucleotides, the CDR3 is TGTGCCAGCAGTTACGGTGGGGAGCAGTACTTC.

This clone was recorded only once. The chain couples TRBV7-3 to TRBJ1-4, with TRBD1 matching over 10 bases. V shed 3 bases and J 7 bases; nucleotides not matched to a gene: 17. In germline, CDR1 is SGHTA, CDR2 FQGTGA. CDR3 length: 19 residues. The CDR3 nucleotides read TGTGCCAGCAGCTTCCCCTGGGACAGGGGAGAATTGTGGTCTGAAAAACTGTTTTTT. It is translated as CASSFPWDRGELWSEKLFF.

V and J are TRBV13 and TRBJ2-3; D is ambiguous. The CDR3 spans 12 residues. Trimming stripped 3 bases from V and 4 bases from J, with 5 bases between. From germline, CDR1 is PRHDT and CDR2 FYEKMQ (reference sequence). Here the CDR3 reads CASSFLSDTQYF. The CDR3 nucleotides are TGTGCCAGCAGCTTTCTTTCAGATACGCAGTATTTT. Combining the CDR3 with reference TRBV13 and TRBJ2-3 gives the whole variable domain AAGVIQSPRHLIKEKRETATLKCYPIPRHDTVYWYQQGPGQDPQFLISFYEKMQSDKGSIPDRFSAQQFSDYHSELNMSSLELGDSALYFCASSFLSDTQYFGPGTRLTVL.

The chain is built from TRBV7-9 and TRBJ1-4; no reliable D call. V lost 2 bases and J lost 2, with 12 bases in between. The CDR3 is 16 residues long. In germline, CDR1 is SEHNR, CDR2 FQNEAQ (reference sequence). The CDR3 DNA sequence: TGTGCCAGCAGCTTATTCGTGGCAGACACTAATGAAAAACTGTTTTTT. As protein: CASSLFVADTNEKLFF.

The genes are TRBV7-9 and TRBJ1-2, with D unclear. This CDR3 has 14 residues. Germline V gene data show CDR1 as SEHNR and CDR2 as FQNEAQ (reference sequence). Trimming shortened V by 1 base and J by 8 bases, and 14 bases separated the two germline ends. The DNA of the CDR3 is TGTGCCAGCAGCTTAGGGGTGGTGGGATTCGGCTACACCTTC. Amino acid sequence: CASSLGVVGFGYTF. Full variable domain (remainder filled in from reference TRBV7-9 and TRBJ1-2): DTGVSQNPRHKITKRGQNVTFRCDPISEHNRLYWYRQTLGQGPEFLTYFQNEAQLEKSRLLSDRFSAERPKGSFSTLEIQRTEQGDSAMYLCASSLGVVGFGYTFGSGTRLTVV.

The J gene is TRBJ1-1, the V gene TRBV2, with unresolved D. CDR1 is SNHLY, CDR2 FYNNEI, per germline. This CDR3 has 14 residues. V was pared by 2 bases and J by 2 bases, with 9 bases between. The CDR3 nucleotides are TGTGCCAGCAGTGAACACAGAATTAACACTGAAGCTTTCTTT. This translates into CASSEHRINTEAFF. Together with reference TRBV2 and TRBJ1-1, the CDR3 gives the full variable domain: EPEVTQTPSHQVTQMGQEVILRCVPISNHLYFYWYRQILGQKVEFLVSFYNNEISEKSEIFDDQFSVERPDGSNFTLKIRSTKLEDSAMYFCASSEHRINTEAFFGQGTRLTVV.

The rearrangement joins TRBV19 to TRBJ2-1; D possibly corresponds to TRBD1 (5 bases). This CDR3 has 17 residues. V was trimmed by 6 bases and J by 0 bases, leaving 18 bases between them. Looked up from germline, CDR1 is LNHDA and CDR2 is SQIVND (reference sequence). The CDR3 region has the DNA TGTGCCAGTAGCAGCCCCACAGGATTAAGCTCCTACAATGAGCAGTTCTTC. It yields the protein CASSSPTGLSSYNEQFF.

CDR3: CASSQDVAVNTEAFF. The CDR3 coding sequence is TGCGCCAGCAGCCAAGATGTAGCAGTGAACACTGAAGCTTTCTTT. The J gene is TRBJ1-1, the V gene TRBV4-1; D remains ambiguous. Germline V lookup: CDR1 MGHRA, CDR2 YSYEKL. There are 15 residues in the CDR3. V was pared by 0 bases and J by 0 bases, with 8 bases between.

This clone was seen more than once but under ten times. This chain links TRBV25-1 with TRBJ2-7; 8 nucleotides line up with TRBD1. CDR3 length equals 15 residues. The germline gives CDR1 MGHDK, CDR2 SYGVNS. V lost 3 bases and J lost 0; bases outside the gene matches: 4. CDR3 coding DNA: TGTGCCAGCAGTGAGTCCGGGACAGGCTCCTACGAGCAGTACTTC. It translates to CASSESGTGSYEQYF.

The gene calls are TRBV28 and TRBJ1-2; 7 bases match TRBD1. This CDR3 comprises 14 residues. Germline-derived CDR1 and CDR2 are MDHEN and SYDVKM. V shed 6 bases and J 4 bases; nucleotides not matched to a gene: 8. In nucleotides, the CDR3 is TGTGCCAGCAGAGCTACAGGGGAGGTCTATGGCTACACCTTC. Translation gives CASRATGEVYGYTF.

The chain carries TRBV25-1 and TRBJ2-2, with unresolved D. This CDR3 contains 14 residues. The V end lost 2 bases, the J end lost 7 bases, and 11 bases lay between the germline ends. CDR1 MGHDK and CDR2 SYGVNS come from the germline V gene. The CDR3 DNA sequence: TGTGCCAGCAGTGAACACAATAACGGCGGGGAGCTGTTTTTT. Its translation: CASSEHNNGGELFF.

This CDR3 reads CAWGVGNSPLHF. The CDR3 DNA reads TGTGCCTGGGGAGTTGGGAATTCACCCCTCCACTTT. The chain links TRBV30 to TRBJ1-6; no firm D call. Between the trimmed V and J ends, which lost 5 bases and 7 bases, there was a span of 9 bases. The germline V gene encodes CDR1 GTSNPN and CDR2 SVGIG (reference sequence). The CDR3 spans 12 residues.